Below, 20 T cell receptor beta chains from the same sample are listed, as sequenced in a study of Ad26.COV2.S vaccination and SARS-CoV-2 variants. This table comes from immunoSEQ multiplex PCR, and its TCRdb copy is limited to in-frame clones, with some not included. The sample carries over 400,000 clones, 85% to 90% recorded once. Specified treatment: some 19 received Ad26.COV2.S at low or high dose, single or two shots; about 5 received placebo; per-sample allocation not given. Samples analyzed were those drawn on day 63 after the first vaccine or placebo injection. The sequences come from peripheral blood, collected in a trial of Ad26.COV2.S vaccine versus placebo. The source is a person aged 18-60 years who received the Ad26.COV2.S COVID-19 vaccine or a placebo.

As DNA, the CDR3 is TGCGCCAGCAGCCAGTATGAAGGAGAGGATGAGCAGTTCTTC. Its translation: CASSQYEGEDEQFF. V is TRBV4-3 and J is TRBJ2-1; D not resolved. Trimming shortened V by 3 bases and J by 8 bases, and 14 bases separated the two germline ends. CDR1 LGHNA and CDR2 YSLEER come from the germline V gene. CDR3 length equals 14 residues.

The J gene is TRBJ1-4, the V gene TRBV7-2; 8 nucleotides agree with TRBD1. CDR1 and CDR2 from the germline V gene are SGHTA and FQGNSA. CDR3 length equals 16 residues. Trimming cost V 5 bases and J 8 bases; bases outside gene matches: 13. Here the CDR3 DNA reads TGTGCCAGCAGCCCACGGTCCGGGACAGGACGAGAAAAACTGTTTTTT. This translates into CASSPRSGTGREKLFF.

This chain links TRBV4-3 with TRBJ1-2, with 8 nucleotides matching TRBD1. The junction had 13 bases not matched to a gene; V was cut back by 2 bases and J by 5 bases. The CDR3 has 17 amino acids. Germline CDR1 and CDR2: LGHNA and YSLEER. Here the CDR3 reads CASSQLSGGASRYGYTF. In DNA, the CDR3 is TGCGCCAGCAGCCAACTCTCAGGGGGCGCGTCTAGATATGGCTACACCTTC.

The rearrangement uses TRBV18 and TRBJ1-1; D gene unclear. The V end lost 3 bases, the J end lost 10 bases, and 18 bases lay between the germline ends. Germline CDR1 KGHSH, CDR2 LQKENI. CDR3 length: 14 residues. The CDR3 protein is CASSPDGQNLRAFF. In DNA form, the CDR3 reads TGTGCCAGCTCACCTGATGGGCAGAACTTACGAGCTTTCTTT.

The chain employs TRBV5-6 and TRBJ2-1; no firm D call. The CDR3 covers 12 residues. CDR1 is SGHDT and CDR2 is YYEEEE in the germline V gene. The germline V and J ends were trimmed by 4 bases and 6 bases, with 8 bases remaining between them. DNA for the CDR3: TGTGCCAGCAGCATACGAGTCAATGAGCAGTTCTTC. Amino acid sequence: CASSIRVNEQFF.

This chain joins TRBV25-1 and TRBJ1-4; D gene uncertain. V shed 4 bases and J shed 5 bases, with 8 bases lying between them. This CDR3 contains 13 residues. Germline V lookup: CDR1 MGHDK, CDR2 SYGVNS. As DNA, the CDR3 is TGTGCCAGCAGTGCTAGAGGGAATGAAAAACTGTTTTTT. Translation gives CASSARGNEKLFF.

This chain connects TRBV5-4 to TRBJ2-1; the D call may be TRBD1 or TRBD2 (5 bases each). Between the trimmed V and J ends, which lost 2 bases and 0 bases, there was a span of 15 bases. This CDR3 has 17 amino acids. Germline assignment: CDR1 SGHNT and CDR2 YYREEE (reference sequence). The CDR3 region has the DNA TGTGCCAGCAGCTTACGGGGCGGAGTGAGCTCCTACAATGAGCAGTTCTTC. This codes for CASSLRGGVSSYNEQFF.

In its sample, this clone was seen a few times. This chain joins TRBV7-9 and TRBJ1-3; no definite D call. V was cut by 1 base and J by 1 base, with 2 bases left in between. CDR1 and CDR2 (germline): SEHNR, FQNEAQ (reference sequence). CDR3 size: 13 residues. Here the CDR3 reads CASSLVSGNTIYF. DNA of the CDR3: TGTGCCAGCAGCTTAGTATCTGGAAACACCATATATTTT.

The genes are TRBV5-8 and TRBJ1-5; D remains ambiguous. Trimming stripped 2 bases from V and 12 bases from J, with 12 bases between. The CDR3 is 12 residues long. The germline CDR1 and CDR2 sequences are SGHTS and YDEGEE. CDR3 loop: CASSFQASYQHF. For the CDR3, the DNA is TGTGCCAGCAGCTTCCAGGCGAGTTACCAGCATTTT.

In this sample, this clone turned up once. The rearrangement joins TRBV3-1 (or the pseudogene TRBV3-2) to TRBJ1-5; D is unclear. This CDR3 spans 15 amino acids. Trimming left V 4 bases short and J 3 bases short, with 13 bases between. Per germline, CDR1 LGHDT and CDR2 YNNKEL (reference sequence). Written as DNA, the CDR3 is TGTGCCAGCAGCCGATCGGACGGTTACAATCAGCCCCAGCATTTT. Translating gives CASSRSDGYNQPQHF.

The genes are TRBV5-1 and TRBJ1-1, with D uncertain. The CDR3 has 13 residues. Trimming removed 1 base at V and 3 bases at J, with 7 bases between. The V gene's germline CDR1 is SGHRS and CDR2 YFSETQ. CDR3 residues: CASSLLSDTEAFF. CDR3 sequence (DNA): TGCGCCAGCAGCTTGTTATCGGACACTGAAGCTTTCTTT.

V and J are TRBV5-6 and TRBJ1-5; no definite D call. Between the trimmed V and J ends, which lost 4 bases and 2 bases, there was a span of 10 bases. Germline-derived CDR1 and CDR2 are SGHDT and YYEEEE. CDR3 length equals 14 residues. CDR3 nucleotide sequence: TGTGCCAGCAGCCCTAGCTTTGGCAATCAGCCCCAGCATTTT. Its protein product is CASSPSFGNQPQHF.

The rearrangement uses TRBV7-8 and TRBJ2-7, with D possibly being TRBD1 or TRBD2 (5 bases each). Per the germline V gene, CDR1 is SGHVS and CDR2 is FQNEAQ. V was clipped by 5 bases and J by 6 bases, with 14 bases between them. This CDR3 is built from 13 residues. CDR3 sequence (DNA): TGTGCCAGCAGCCCGGCCGGGGCCTTCGAGCAGTACGTC. Translating gives CASSPAGAFEQYV.

This rearrangement joins TRBV19 to TRBJ2-1, with 7 bases that match TRBD2. Germline V gene data show CDR1 as LNHDA and CDR2 as SQIVND (reference sequence). The J segment lost 8 bases and the V segment lost 4 bases, leaving 2 bases of the junction unmatched. This CDR3 is 12 amino acids long. CDR3 coding DNA: TGTGCCAGTAGTACACGGGGGGATGAGCAGTTCTTC. Its protein product is CASSTRGDEQFF.

This clone appeared once. The rearrangement joins TRBV10-3 to TRBJ2-3; 10 bases map to TRBD1. The CDR3 sequence is 18 residues long. In germline, CDR1 is ENHRY, CDR2 SYGVKD. V was clipped by 2 bases and J by 3 bases; unmatched bases: 11. CDR3 DNA sequence: TGTGCCATCAGTGAGACCCCCGGGACAGGGGTTTGGACAGATACGCAGTATTTT. It specifies CAISETPGTGVWTDTQYF.

CDR3 region: CSASAPKGEQYV. The DNA of the CDR3 is TGCAGTGCTAGTGCGCCCAAAGGCGAGCAGTACGTC. The chain combines TRBV20-1 with TRBJ2-7; D is undetermined. CDR3 length equals 12 residues. Germline assignment: CDR1 DFQATT and CDR2 SNEGSKA (reference sequence). V was trimmed by 3 bases and J by 6 bases, leaving 12 bases between them.

The chain employs TRBV5-1 and TRBJ2-1; D is perhaps TRBD2 (7 bases). CDR3 length: 17 amino acids. V lost 1 base and J lost 2, with 16 bases in between. Germline assignment: CDR1 SGHRS and CDR2 YFSETQ. The CDR3 is CASSLNGGGAPYNEQFF. The CDR3 coding sequence is TGCGCCAGCAGCTTGAATGGTGGGGGGGCACCCTACAATGAGCAGTTCTTC.

As for this clone: Other nucleotide sequences from this sample produce the same CDR3. This rearrangement joins TRBV9 to TRBJ2-2, with no clear D. Germline CDR1 is SGDLS and CDR2 is YYNGEE. The CDR3 runs to 14 residues. V was pared by 0 bases and J by 4 bases, with 7 bases between. The CDR3 sequence: CASSVGGSTGELFF. The DNA of the CDR3 is TGTGCCAGCAGCGTAGGAGGATCCACCGGGGAGCTGTTTTTT.

There are a few counts of this clone. V is TRBV4-1 and J is TRBJ2-3, with TRBD2 identical over 9 bases. After removal of 0 bases from V and 3 bases from J, the junction contained 13 bases not matched to a gene. This CDR3 is built from 19 residues. The germline V gene encodes CDR1 MGHRA and CDR2 YSYEKL. CDR3 region: CASSQDTLGVAGVTDTQYF. DNA for the CDR3: TGCGCCAGCAGCCAAGATACTTTGGGGGTAGCGGGAGTGACAGATACGCAGTATTTT.

The chain uses TRBV5-5 and TRBJ2-3, with D perhaps matching TRBD2 (6 bases). Germline values: CDR1 SGHKS, CDR2 YYEKEE (reference sequence). The V end was cut by 0 bases, the J end by 1 base, with 12 bases between. The CDR3 is made up of 16 amino acids. CDR3 nucleotide sequence: TGTGCCAGCAGCTTGGTTGCTAGCGTCGGCACAGATACGCAGTATTTT. Protein sequence: CASSLVASVGTDTQYF.